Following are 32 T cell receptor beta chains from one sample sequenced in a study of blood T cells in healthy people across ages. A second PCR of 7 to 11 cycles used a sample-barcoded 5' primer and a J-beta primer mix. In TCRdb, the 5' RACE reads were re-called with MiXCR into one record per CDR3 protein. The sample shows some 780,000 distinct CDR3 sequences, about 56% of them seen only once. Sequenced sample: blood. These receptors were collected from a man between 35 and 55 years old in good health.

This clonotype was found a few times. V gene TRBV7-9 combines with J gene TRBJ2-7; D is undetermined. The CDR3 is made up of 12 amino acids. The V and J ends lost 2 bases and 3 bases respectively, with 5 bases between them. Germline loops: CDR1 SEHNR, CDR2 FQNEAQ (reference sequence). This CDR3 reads CASSLIIYEQYF. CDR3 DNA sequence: TGTGCCAGCAGCTTAATAATCTACGAGCAGTACTTC.

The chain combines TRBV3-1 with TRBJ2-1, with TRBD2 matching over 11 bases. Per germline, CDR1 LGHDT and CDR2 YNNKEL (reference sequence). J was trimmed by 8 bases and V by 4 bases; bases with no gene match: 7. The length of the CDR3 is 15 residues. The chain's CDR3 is CASSPVTSGSHEQFF. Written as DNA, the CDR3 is TGTGCCAGCAGCCCCGTAACTAGCGGGAGCCATGAGCAGTTCTTC.

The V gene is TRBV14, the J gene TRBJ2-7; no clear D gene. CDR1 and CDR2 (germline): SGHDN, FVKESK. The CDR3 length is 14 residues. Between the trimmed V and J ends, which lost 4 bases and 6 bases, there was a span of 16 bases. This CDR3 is CASSLDGYLGEQYF. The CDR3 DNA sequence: TGTGCCAGCAGCCTTGACGGATACCTAGGCGAGCAGTACTTC.

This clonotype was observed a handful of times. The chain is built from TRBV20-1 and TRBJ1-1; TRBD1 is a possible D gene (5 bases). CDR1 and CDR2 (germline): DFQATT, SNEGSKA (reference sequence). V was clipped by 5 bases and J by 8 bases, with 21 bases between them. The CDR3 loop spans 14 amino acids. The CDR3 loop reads CSAPLRGGTGEAFF. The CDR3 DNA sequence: TGCAGTGCTCCCCTGCGGGGGGGTACGGGGGAAGCTTTCTTT.

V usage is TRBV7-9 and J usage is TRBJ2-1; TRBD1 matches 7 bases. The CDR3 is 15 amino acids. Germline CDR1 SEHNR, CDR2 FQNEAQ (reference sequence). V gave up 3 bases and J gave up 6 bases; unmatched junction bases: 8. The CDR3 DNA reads TGTGCCAGCAGCTTCCCGGGACAGCTTTTCAATGAGCAGTTCTTC. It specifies CASSFPGQLFNEQFF.

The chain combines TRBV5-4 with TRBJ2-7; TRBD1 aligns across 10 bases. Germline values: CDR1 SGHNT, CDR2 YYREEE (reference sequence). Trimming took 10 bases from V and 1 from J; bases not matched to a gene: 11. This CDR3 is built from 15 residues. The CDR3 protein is CASHEPGQGSYEQYF. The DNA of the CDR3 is TGTGCCTCTCACGAACCGGGACAGGGGTCCTACGAGCAGTACTTC. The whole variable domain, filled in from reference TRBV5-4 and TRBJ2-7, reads ETGVTQSPTHLIKTRGQQVTLRCSSQSGHNTVSWYQQALGQGPQFIFQYYREEENGRGNFPPRFSGLQFPNYSSELNVNALELDDSALYLCASHEPGQGSYEQYFGPGTRLTVT.

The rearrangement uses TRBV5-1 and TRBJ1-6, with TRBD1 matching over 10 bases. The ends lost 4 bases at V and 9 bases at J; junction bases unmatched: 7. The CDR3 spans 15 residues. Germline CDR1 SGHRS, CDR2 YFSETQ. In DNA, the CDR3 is TGCGCCAGCAGCGCACGACAGGGGGCGGCTTCACCCCTCCACTTT. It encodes CASSARQGAASPLHF.

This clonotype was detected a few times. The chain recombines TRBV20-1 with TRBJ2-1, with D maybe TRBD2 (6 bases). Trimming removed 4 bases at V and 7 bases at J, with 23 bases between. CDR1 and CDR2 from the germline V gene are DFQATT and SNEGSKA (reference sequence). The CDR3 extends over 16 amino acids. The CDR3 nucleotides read TGCAGTGCTACTTCCCCACAGGTATTCGGGGGTAATGAGCAGTTCTTC. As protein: CSATSPQVFGGNEQFF.

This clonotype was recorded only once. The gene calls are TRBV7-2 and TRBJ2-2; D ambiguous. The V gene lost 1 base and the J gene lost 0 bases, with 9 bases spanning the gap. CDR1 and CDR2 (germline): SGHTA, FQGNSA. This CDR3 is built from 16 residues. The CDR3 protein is CASSLGAGTNTGELFF. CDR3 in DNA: TGTGCCAGCAGCTTAGGAGCAGGAACGAACACCGGGGAGCTGTTTTTT.

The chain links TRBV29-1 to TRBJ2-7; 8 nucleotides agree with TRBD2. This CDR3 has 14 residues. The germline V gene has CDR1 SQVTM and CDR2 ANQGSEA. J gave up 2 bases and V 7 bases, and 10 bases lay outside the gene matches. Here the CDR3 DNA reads TGCAGCGCCCACTCTACTAGCGGTACCTACGAGCAGTACTTC. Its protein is CSAHSTSGTYEQYF.

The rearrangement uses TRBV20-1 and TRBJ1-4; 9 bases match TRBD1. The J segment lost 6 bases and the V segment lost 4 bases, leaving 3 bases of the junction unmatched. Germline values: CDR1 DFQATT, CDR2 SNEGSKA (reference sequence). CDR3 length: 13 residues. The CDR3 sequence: CSAKDRGYEKLFF. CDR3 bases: TGCAGTGCTAAGGACAGGGGATATGAAAAACTGTTTTTT.

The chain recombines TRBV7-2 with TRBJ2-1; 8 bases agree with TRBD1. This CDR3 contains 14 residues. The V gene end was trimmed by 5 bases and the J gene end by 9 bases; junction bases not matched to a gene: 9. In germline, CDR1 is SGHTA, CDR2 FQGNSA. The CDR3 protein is CASSPGQGGGEQFF. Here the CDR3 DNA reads TGTGCCAGCAGCCCCGGACAGGGAGGCGGTGAGCAGTTCTTC.

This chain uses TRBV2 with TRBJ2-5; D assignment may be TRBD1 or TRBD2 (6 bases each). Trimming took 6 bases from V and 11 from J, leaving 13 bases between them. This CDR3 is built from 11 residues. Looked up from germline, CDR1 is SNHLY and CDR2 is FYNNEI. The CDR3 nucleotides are TGTGCCAGCAGGGAGGGGGATGAGCAGTACTTC. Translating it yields CASREGDEQYF.

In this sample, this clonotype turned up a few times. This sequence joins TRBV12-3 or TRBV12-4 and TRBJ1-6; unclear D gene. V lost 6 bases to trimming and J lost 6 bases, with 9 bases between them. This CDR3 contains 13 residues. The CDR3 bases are TGTGCCAGCAGAGGACGGACTAATTCACCCCTCCACTTT. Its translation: CASRGRTNSPLHF.

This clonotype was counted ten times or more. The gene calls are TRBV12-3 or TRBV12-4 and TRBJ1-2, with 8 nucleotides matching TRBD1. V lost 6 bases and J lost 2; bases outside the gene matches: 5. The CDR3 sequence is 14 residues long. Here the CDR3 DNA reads TGTGCCAGCAGCGGACAGGGCACAAACTATGGCTACACCTTC. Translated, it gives CASSGQGTNYGYTF.

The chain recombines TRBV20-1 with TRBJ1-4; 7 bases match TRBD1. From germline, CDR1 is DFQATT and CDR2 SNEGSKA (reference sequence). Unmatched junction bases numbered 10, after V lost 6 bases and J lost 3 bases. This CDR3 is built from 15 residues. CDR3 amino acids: CSAYGQAEANEKLFF. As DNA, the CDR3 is TGCAGTGCCTACGGACAGGCGGAAGCTAATGAAAAACTGTTTTTT.

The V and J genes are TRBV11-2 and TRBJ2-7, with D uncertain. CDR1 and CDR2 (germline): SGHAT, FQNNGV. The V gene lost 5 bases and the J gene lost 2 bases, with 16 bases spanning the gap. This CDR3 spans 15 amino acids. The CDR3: CASSTTPGATYEQYF. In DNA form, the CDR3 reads TGTGCCAGCAGCACGACTCCGGGCGCAACCTACGAGCAGTACTTC.

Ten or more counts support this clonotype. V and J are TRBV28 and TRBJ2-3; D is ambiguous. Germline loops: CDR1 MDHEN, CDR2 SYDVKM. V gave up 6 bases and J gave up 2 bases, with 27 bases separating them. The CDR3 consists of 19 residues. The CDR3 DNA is TGTGCCAGCAGGCCACTATCGCCGCGGACCCCAAGAGACACAGATACGCAGTATTTT. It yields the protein CASRPLSPRTPRDTDTQYF.

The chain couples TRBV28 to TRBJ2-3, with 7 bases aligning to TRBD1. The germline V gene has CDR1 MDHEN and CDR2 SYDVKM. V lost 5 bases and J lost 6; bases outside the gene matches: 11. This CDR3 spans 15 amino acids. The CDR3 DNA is TGTGCCAGCAGTCCGTCTGGACAGGCAACGGATACGCAGTATTTT. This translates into CASSPSGQATDTQYF.

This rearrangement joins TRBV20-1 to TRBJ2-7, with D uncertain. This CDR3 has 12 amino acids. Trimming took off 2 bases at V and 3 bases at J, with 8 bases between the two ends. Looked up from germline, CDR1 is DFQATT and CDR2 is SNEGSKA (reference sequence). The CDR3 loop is CSARTTLYEQYF. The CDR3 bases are TGCAGTGCTAGAACTACCCTCTACGAGCAGTACTTC.

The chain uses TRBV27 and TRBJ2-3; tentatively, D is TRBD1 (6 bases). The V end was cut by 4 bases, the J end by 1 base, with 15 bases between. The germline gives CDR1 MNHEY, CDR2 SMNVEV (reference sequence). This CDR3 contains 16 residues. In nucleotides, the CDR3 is TGTGCCAGCAGTTGGACAGCCCAATCTGGCACAGATACGCAGTATTTT. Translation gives CASSWTAQSGTDTQYF.

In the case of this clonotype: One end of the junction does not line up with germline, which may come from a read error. CDR3 DNA sequence: TGTGCCAGCAGCGTAGTGAGCACAGGTACGCAGTATTTT. The encoded protein is CASSVVSTGTQYF. The rearrangement links TRBV9 to TRBJ2-3; D perhaps matches TRBD1 (5 bases). Germline V gene sequence: CDR1 SGDLS, CDR2 YYNGEE. CDR3 length equals 13 residues.

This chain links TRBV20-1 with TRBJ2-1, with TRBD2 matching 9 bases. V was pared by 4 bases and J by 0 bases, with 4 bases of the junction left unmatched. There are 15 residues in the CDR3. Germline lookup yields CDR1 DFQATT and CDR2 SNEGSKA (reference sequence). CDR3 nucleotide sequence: TGCAGTGCTACAGCGGGGGGTCTCTCCTACAATGAGCAGTTCTTC. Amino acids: CSATAGGLSYNEQFF.

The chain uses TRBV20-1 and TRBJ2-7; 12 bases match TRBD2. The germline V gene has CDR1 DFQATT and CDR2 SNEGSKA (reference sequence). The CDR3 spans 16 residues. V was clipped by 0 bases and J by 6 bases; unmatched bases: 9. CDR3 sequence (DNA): TGCAGTGCTAGAGATCCCGCTAGCGGGGGGGCAGGCGAGCAGTACTTC. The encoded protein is CSARDPASGGAGEQYF.

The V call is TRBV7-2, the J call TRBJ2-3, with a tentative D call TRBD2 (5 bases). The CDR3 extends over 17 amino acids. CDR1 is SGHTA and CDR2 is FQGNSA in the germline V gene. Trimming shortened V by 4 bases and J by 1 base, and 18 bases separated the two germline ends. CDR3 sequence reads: CASSSSASCFRTDTQYF. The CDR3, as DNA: TGTGCCAGCAGCTCGTCTGCTAGCTGTTTCCGCACAGATACGCAGTATTTT.

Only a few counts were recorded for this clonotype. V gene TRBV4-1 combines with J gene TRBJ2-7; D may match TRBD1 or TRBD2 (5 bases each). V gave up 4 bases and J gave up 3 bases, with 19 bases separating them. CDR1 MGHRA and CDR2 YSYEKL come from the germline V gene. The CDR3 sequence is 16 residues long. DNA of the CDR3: TGCGCCAGCAGCCGGGTCATAGGGGCGGGTAACTACGAGCAGTACTTC. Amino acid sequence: CASSRVIGAGNYEQYF.

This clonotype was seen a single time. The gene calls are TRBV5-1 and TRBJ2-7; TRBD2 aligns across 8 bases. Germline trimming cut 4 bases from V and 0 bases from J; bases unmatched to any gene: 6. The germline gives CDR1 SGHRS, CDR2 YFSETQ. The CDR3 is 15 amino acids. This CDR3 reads CASSRGAGGSYEQYF. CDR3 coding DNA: TGCGCCAGCAGCCGGGGGGCGGGAGGCTCCTACGAGCAGTACTTC. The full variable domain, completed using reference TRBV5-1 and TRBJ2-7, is KAGVTQTPRYLIKTRGQQVTLSCSPISGHRSVSWYQQTPGQGLQFLFEYFSETQRNKGNFPGRFSGRQFSNSRSEMNVSTLELGDSALYLCASSRGAGGSYEQYFGPGTRLTVT.

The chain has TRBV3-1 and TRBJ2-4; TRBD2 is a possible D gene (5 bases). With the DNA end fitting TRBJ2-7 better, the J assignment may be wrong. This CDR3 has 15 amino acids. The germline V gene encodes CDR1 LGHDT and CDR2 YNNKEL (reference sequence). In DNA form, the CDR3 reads TGTGCCAGCACCGACGGGCTAGCATCGACCGACGAGCAGTACTTC. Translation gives CASTDGLASTDEQYF.

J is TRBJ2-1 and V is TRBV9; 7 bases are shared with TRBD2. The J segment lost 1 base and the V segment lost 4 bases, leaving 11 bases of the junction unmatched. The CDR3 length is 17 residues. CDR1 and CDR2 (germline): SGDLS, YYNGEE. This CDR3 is CASSPRLAVLSYNEQFF. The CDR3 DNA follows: TGTGCCAGCAGCCCGCGGCTAGCGGTTCTATCCTACAATGAGCAGTTCTTC.

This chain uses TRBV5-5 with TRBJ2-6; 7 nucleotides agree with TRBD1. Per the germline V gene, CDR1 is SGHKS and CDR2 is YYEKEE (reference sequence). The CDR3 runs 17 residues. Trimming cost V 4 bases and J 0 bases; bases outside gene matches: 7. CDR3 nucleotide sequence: TGTGCCAGCAGCAGTCCGGGACAGTCCTCTGGGGCCAACGTCCTGACTTTC. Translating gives CASSSPGQSSGANVLTF.

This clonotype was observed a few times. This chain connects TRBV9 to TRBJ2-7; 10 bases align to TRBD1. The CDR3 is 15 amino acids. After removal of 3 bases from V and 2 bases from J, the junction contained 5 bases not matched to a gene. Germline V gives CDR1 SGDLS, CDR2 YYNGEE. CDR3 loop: CASSEGTGVAYEQYF. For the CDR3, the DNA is TGTGCCAGCAGCGAGGGGACAGGGGTTGCCTACGAGCAGTACTTC.

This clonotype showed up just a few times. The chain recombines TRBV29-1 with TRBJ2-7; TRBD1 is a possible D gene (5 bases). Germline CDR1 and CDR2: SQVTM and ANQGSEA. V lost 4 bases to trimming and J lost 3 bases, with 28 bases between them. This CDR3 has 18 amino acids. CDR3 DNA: TGCAGCGTTGTTGGTGTCGGCCGTTTAGGGGCAAAGAGCTACGAGCAGTACTTC. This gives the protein CSVVGVGRLGAKSYEQYF.